This is a list of T cell receptor beta chains from one sample in a study of blood T cell repertoires in COVID-19. The method was immunoSEQ multiplex PCR; TCRdb's version includes in-frame clones alone and lacks a portion of them. The sample lists around 80,000 clones, over 75% occurring once. The sample consisted of peripheral blood. All receptors derive from a man aged 80 or over with acute or convalescent COVID-19. CDR3s include the opening cysteine and the closing phenylalanine or tryptophan. D genes are given only for firm matches. Rows may omit the clone size; those that give it use once, few, many or a size class.

TRBJ1-4 - many TRBV30 TGTGCCTGGAGTGGGACGGGGGGAAGTTCAACTAATGAAAAACTGTTTTTT CAWSGTGGSSTNEKLFF
TRBJ1-2 TRBD1 - TRBV15 TGTGCCACCAGCAGAGATACTTCCGGGACAGGGCTTGGCTACACCTTC CATSRDTSGTGLGYTF
TRBJ1-4 - few TRBV6-5 TGTGCCAGCGCAGATTGGGGCCCTGAAAAACTGTTTTTT CASADWGPEKLFF
TRBJ2-1 TRBD2 - TRBV30 TGTGCCTGGACGGGAGGGTCATACAATGAGCAGTTCTTC CAWTGGSYNEQFF
TRBJ1-5 - - TRBV7-9 TGTGCCAGCAGCTTAACAGGAGGGGGGGGGCATCAGCCCCAGCATTTT CASSLTGGGGHQPQHF
TRBJ1-2 TRBD1 - TRBV12-3/TRBV12-4 TGTGCCAGCAGTCGACAGGGATACTATGGCTACACCTTC CASSRQGYYGYTF
TRBJ2-6 TRBD1 - TRBV24-1 TGTGCCACCGGGGGACAGGGCCTCTCTGGGGCCAACGTCCTGACTTTC CATGGQGLSGANVLTF
TRBJ1-6 - few TRBV12-5 TGTGCTAGTGGTTTGGTAGGGGCCAGTCAAGAGGATTCACCCCTCCACTTT CASGLVGASQEDSPLHF
TRBJ1-2 TRBD1 - TRBV5-5 TGTGCCAGCAGCACCGGGACAGGGGGCATTGGCTACACCTTC CASSTGTGGIGYTF
TRBJ1-5 TRBD1 - TRBV19 TGTGCCAGTAGTTCCGGGACAGGGGGGGCTCAGCCCCAGCATTTT CASSSGTGGAQPQHF
TRBJ1-4 - - TRBV7-2 TGTGCCAGCAGCTCCCAGACAGGATCTAATGAAAAACTGTTTTTT CASSSQTGSNEKLFF
TRBJ2-7 TRBD1 few TRBV5-1 TGCGCCAGCAGCTTGGCGGGACAGGGACTCGGGGAGCAGTACTTC CASSLAGQGLGEQYF
TRBJ1-1 - - TRBV3-1/TRBV3-2 TGTGCCAGCAGCCAACGGTCGGGGGTTGAAGCTTTCTTT CASSQRSGVEAFF
TRBJ2-6 TRBD1 - TRBV7-9 TGTGCCAGCAGCTTCTGGACAGGGAGCTCTGGGGCCAACGTCCTGACTTTC CASSFWTGSSGANVLTF
TRBJ1-4 TRBD1 once TRBV19 TGTGCCAGTAGTACGCGGACAGGCCCAAGCAATGAAAAACTGTTTTTT CASSTRTGPSNEKLFF